This entry lists 12 T cell receptor beta chains sequenced from one sample in a study of T-cell memory formation after mild COVID-19. TCRdb called the 5' RACE reads again in MiXCR, with one record for every CDR3 protein. The table lists hundreds of thousands of distinct CDR3 sequences, less than 25% of them singletons. Material for sequencing was PBMCs or a T cell subset sorted from them (not recorded which). The receptors shown here come from an adult woman who had mild COVID-19 (a few samples of this study predate the infection). Cell type and time point are not known.

This clonotype was detected once. The CDR3 coding sequence is TGCAGCGTTGAAAGGGGAGGGGTCTATGGCTACACCTTC. As protein: CSVERGGVYGYTF. V usage is TRBV29-1 and J usage is TRBJ1-2; D perhaps matches TRBD1 (5 bases). V lost 2 bases and J 4 bases, leaving 11 bases between the germline ends. The CDR3 runs to 13 residues. Germline CDR1 and CDR2: SQVTM and ANQGSEA.

The genes are TRBV6-6 and TRBJ2-7; D is uncertain. Germline V lookup: CDR1 MNHNY, CDR2 SVGAGI (reference sequence). This CDR3 is built from 13 residues. V was cut by 0 bases and J by 5 bases, with 8 bases left in between. This CDR3 is CASSYSNLDEQYF. The DNA of the CDR3 is TGTGCCAGCAGTTACTCAAACTTAGACGAGCAGTACTTC.

The V call is TRBV5-1, the J call TRBJ2-1; no firm D call. The germline CDR1 and CDR2 sequences are SGHRS and YFSETQ. The CDR3 covers 18 residues. The germline V and J ends were trimmed by 0 bases and 6 bases, with 22 bases remaining between them. In nucleotides, the CDR3 is TGCGCCAGCAGCTTGGCCTCTACAAGGGAAAGCAAGCGCAATGAGCAGTTCTTC. Its protein is CASSLASTRESKRNEQFF.

The genes are TRBV5-1 and TRBJ1-2; D is perhaps TRBD1 (5 bases). Trimming removed 4 bases at V and 4 bases at J, with 11 bases between. The CDR3 covers 13 residues. CDR1 and CDR2 (germline): SGHRS, YFSETQ. The CDR3 is CASSAGPSYGYTF. The CDR3 nucleotides are TGCGCCAGCAGCGCAGGGCCGAGCTATGGCTACACCTTC. Combining the CDR3 with reference TRBV5-1 and TRBJ1-2 gives the whole variable domain KAGVTQTPRYLIKTRGQQVTLSCSPISGHRSVSWYQQTPGQGLQFLFEYFSETQRNKGNFPGRFSGRQFSNSRSEMNVSTLELGDSALYLCASSAGPSYGYTFGSGTRLTVV.

This clonotype was recorded a few times. V and J are TRBV24-1 and TRBJ2-1; possibly TRBD1 for D (6 bases). The V end lost 4 bases, the J end lost 3 bases, and 12 bases lay between the germline ends. The CDR3 runs to 15 residues. Germline lookup yields CDR1 KGHDR and CDR2 SFDVKD. The CDR3 is CATSEQGRGYNEQFF. For the CDR3, the DNA is TGTGCCACCAGTGAACAGGGAAGGGGCTACAATGAGCAGTTCTTC.

V is TRBV27 and J is TRBJ2-7; D ambiguous. The V gene's germline CDR1 is MNHEY and CDR2 SMNVEV (reference sequence). V was clipped by 5 bases and J by 6 bases, with 17 bases between them. This CDR3 spans 14 amino acids. CDR3 DNA: TGTGCCAGCAGTCCCGCGAGGAAATCTGGCGAGCAGTACTTC. Its protein product is CASSPARKSGEQYF.

This clonotype was observed many times. The gene calls are TRBV4-2 and TRBJ2-1; the match to TRBD2 covers 14 bases. In germline, CDR1 is LGHNA, CDR2 YNFKEQ. The CDR3 totals 16 residues. The V and J ends lost 10 bases and 0 bases, in that order; junction bases with no gene match: 5. The CDR3 spells CATGTSGGSSYNEQFF. The CDR3 DNA follows: TGTGCCACCGGGACTAGCGGGGGTAGCTCCTACAATGAGCAGTTCTTC.

The chain is built from TRBV5-1 and TRBJ2-2; D gene ambiguous. CDR3 length: 16 residues. V lost 0 bases and J lost 7, with 16 bases in between. Germline CDR1 SGHRS, CDR2 YFSETQ. The CDR3 nucleotides read TGCGCCAGCAGCTTGGATGGGTACGACCGGCGCGGGGAGCTGTTTTTT. This translates into CASSLDGYDRRGELFF.

The count of this clonotype is one. This chain connects TRBV19 to TRBJ1-5, with D possibly being TRBD1 (5 bases). This CDR3 region has 15 residues. The V gene lost 5 bases and the J gene lost 0 bases, with 11 bases spanning the gap. Germline V gene data show CDR1 as LNHDA and CDR2 as SQIVND (reference sequence). Written as DNA, the CDR3 is TGTGCCAGTAGTTATGACAGATCTAGCAATCAGCCCCAGCATTTT. Amino acid sequence: CASSYDRSSNQPQHF.

This chain connects TRBV19 to TRBJ1-1; D gene unclear. CDR1 is LNHDA and CDR2 is SQIVND in the germline V gene (reference sequence). The CDR3 loop spans 12 amino acids. V was clipped by 4 bases and J by 3 bases, with 6 bases between them. The CDR3, as DNA: TGTGCCAGTAGTACTGGGCACACTGAAGCTTTCTTT. It codes for CASSTGHTEAFF.

In this sample, this clonotype turned up a few times. CDR3 nucleotide sequence: TGCAGCGTTGTTCTAGCGGGGTACAATGAGCAGTTCTTC. Encoded protein: CSVVLAGYNEQFF. The chain links TRBV29-1 to TRBJ2-1; TRBD2 matches at 9 bases. Germline V gene lookup returns CDR1 SQVTM and CDR2 ANQGSEA. Unmatched junction bases numbered 2, after V lost 4 bases and J lost 4 bases. CDR3 size: 13 residues.

This clonotype has ten or more counts. V is TRBV19 and J is TRBJ2-1; weak D call: TRBD2 (6 bases). Looked up from germline, CDR1 is LNHDA and CDR2 is SQIVND (reference sequence). The V and J ends lost 3 bases and 3 bases respectively, with 9 bases between them. This CDR3 contains 14 residues. The CDR3 here is CASSMGGDYNEQFF. CDR3 nucleotide sequence: TGTGCCAGTAGTATGGGCGGGGACTACAATGAGCAGTTCTTC.